The present T cell receptor (beta chain) was sequenced within a study of cytomegalovirus exposure and HLA in healthy donors. As for the study in general: Of all 398 donors who were genotyped, roughly 83% belonged to the Caucasian-associated ancestry cluster. Study findings and constraints: A later analysis showed that HLA-associated TCR beta chains had undergone more clonal expansion than equally common others. A likely sequencing artifact accounted for one observed cluster of highly shared sequence variants. Most TCR sequences showed up rarely, but some public TCRs showed up in many donors.

Remarks on this clone: Its antigen remains unknown.

The PCR made use of 60 Vbeta and 13 Jbeta primers. The protocol was immunoSEQ multiplex PCR, while the TCRdb copy is restricted to in-frame clones and leaves out a portion. The sample has approximately 160,000 clones, roughly 84% seen once. The CDR3 is 18 amino acids. Germline assignment: CDR1 SGHRS and CDR2 YFSETQ. After removal of 4 bases from V and 0 bases from J, the junction contained 7 bases not matched to a gene. The sequence was obtained from a boy aged 2-9 years in good health and CMV-seronegative. The chain is built from TRBV5-1 and TRBJ2-1; 13 bases match TRBD2. Sequences were obtained from PBMCs. The CDR3 nucleotides are TGCGCCAGCAGCGACGGGACTAGCGGGACTAGCTCCTACAATGAGCAGTTCTTC. This encodes CASSDGTSGTSSYNEQFF.